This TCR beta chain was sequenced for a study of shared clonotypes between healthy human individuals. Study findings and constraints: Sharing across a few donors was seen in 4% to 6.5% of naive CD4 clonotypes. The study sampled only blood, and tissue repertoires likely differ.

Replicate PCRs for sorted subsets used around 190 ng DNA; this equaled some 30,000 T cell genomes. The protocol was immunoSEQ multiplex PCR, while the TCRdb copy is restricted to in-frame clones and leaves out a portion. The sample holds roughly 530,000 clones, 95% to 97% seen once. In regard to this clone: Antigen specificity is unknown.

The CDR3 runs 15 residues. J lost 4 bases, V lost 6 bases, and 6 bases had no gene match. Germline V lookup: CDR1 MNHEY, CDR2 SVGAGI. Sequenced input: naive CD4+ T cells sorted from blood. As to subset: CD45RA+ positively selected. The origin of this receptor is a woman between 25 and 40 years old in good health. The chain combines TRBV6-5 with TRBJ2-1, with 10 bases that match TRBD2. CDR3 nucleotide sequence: TGTGCCAGCAGAACTACTAGCGGGGATTACAATGAGCAGTTCTTC. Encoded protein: CASRTTSGDYNEQFF.